The 27 T cell receptor beta chains below come from one sample, sequenced in a study of blood T cells in healthy people across ages. For the second PCR, which ran for about 7 to 12 cycles, a sample-barcoded 5' primer and a J-beta primer mix were used. MiXCR, run by TCRdb on the 5' RACE reads, gives a single entry per CDR3 protein. The data show fewer than 1.5 million distinct CDR3 sequences, around two fifths seen once. Sequenced input: blood. Receptor source: a woman aged 18 to 35 in good health.

Only a few counts were recorded for this clonotype. This chain joins TRBV29-1 and TRBJ2-7; 9 bases map to TRBD1. J was trimmed by 4 bases and V by 0 bases; bases with no gene match: 7. The germline V gene encodes CDR1 SQVTM and CDR2 ANQGSEA. The CDR3 covers 15 residues. CDR3 loop: CSVEEPGQGDYEQYF. In DNA, the CDR3 is TGCAGCGTTGAAGAACCGGGACAGGGAGATTACGAGCAGTACTTC.

V gene TRBV9 combines with J gene TRBJ2-7; perhaps D is TRBD1 or TRBD2 (6 bases each). Trimming pared 5 bases from V and 0 bases from J, leaving 15 bases between. Germline V gene data show CDR1 as SGDLS and CDR2 as YYNGEE. This CDR3 spans 15 amino acids. CDR3 DNA: TGTGCCAGCAGTAAGAAGGGGGGTCCCTCCTACGAGCAGTACTTC. Translating gives CASSKKGGPSYEQYF.

This chain joins TRBV5-6 and TRBJ2-3; 12 bases are shared with TRBD2. CDR1 and CDR2 from the germline V gene are SGHDT and YYEEEE. CDR3 length equals 16 residues. Trimming removed 4 bases from V and 3 bases from J; junction bases left unmatched: 6. The CDR3: CASSPWTSGETDTQYF. For the CDR3, the DNA is TGTGCCAGCAGCCCCTGGACTAGCGGGGAAACAGATACGCAGTATTTT.

The chain is built from TRBV7-9 and TRBJ1-2, with D tentatively TRBD1 (6 bases). The CDR3 loop spans 14 amino acids. V was pared by 2 bases and J by 4 bases, with 11 bases between. CDR1 and CDR2 from the germline V gene are SEHNR and FQNEAQ (reference sequence). CDR3 DNA: TGTGCCAGCAGCTTAAAGGGGGAGGGCTATGGCTACACCTTC. The encoded protein is CASSLKGEGYGYTF.

The chain has TRBV12-3 or TRBV12-4 and TRBJ1-1; D might be TRBD1 (6 bases). CDR3 size: 12 residues. V dropped 4 bases and J dropped 11 bases, with 14 bases sitting between them. Here the CDR3 DNA reads TGTGCCAGCAGTTCAGGGGAATTAAGGGCTTTCTTT. Translating it yields CASSSGELRAFF.

The V call is TRBV20-1, the J call TRBJ2-5, with 8 bases fitting TRBD1. Per germline, CDR1 DFQATT and CDR2 SNEGSKA (reference sequence). J lost 7 bases, V lost 0 bases, and 13 bases had no gene match. The CDR3 extends over 16 amino acids. Here the CDR3 DNA reads TGCAGTGCTAGAGAAGGACAGGGATTGGCTTCTCGGACCCAGTACTTC. Protein: CSAREGQGLASRTQYF.

V gene TRBV7-2 combines with J gene TRBJ2-5; the match to TRBD1 covers 9 bases. Germline V gene lookup returns CDR1 SGHTA and CDR2 FQGNSA. The CDR3 contains 14 residues. The V gene end was trimmed by 5 bases and the J gene end by 5 bases; junction bases not matched to a gene: 6. The CDR3 is CASSQNRGRETQYF. The CDR3 DNA sequence: TGTGCCAGCAGCCAAAACAGGGGGCGCGAGACCCAGTACTTC. Based on the CDR3 plus reference TRBV7-2 and TRBJ2-5, the full variable domain is GAGVSQSPSNKVTEKGKDVELRCDPISGHTALYWYRQSLGQGLEFLIYFQGNSAPDKSGLPSDRFSAERTGGSVSTLTIQRTQQEDSAVYLCASSQNRGRETQYFGPGTRLLVL.

The V and J genes are TRBV7-2 and TRBJ2-3; D perhaps matches TRBD2 (5 bases). This CDR3 is built from 15 residues. V lost 5 bases and J 8 bases, leaving 20 bases between the germline ends. Germline V CDR1 and CDR2: SGHTA, FQGNSA. CDR3 sequence (DNA): TGTGCCAGCAGCCCCCAGGACCCAGAGGGAGCTACGCAGTATTTT. The encoded protein is CASSPQDPEGATQYF.

A few counts support this clonotype. This sequence joins TRBV5-6 and TRBJ2-1, with TRBD2 identical over 7 bases. V was pared by 4 bases and J by 8 bases, with 18 bases of the junction left unmatched. CDR1 and CDR2 (germline): SGHDT, YYEEEE. CDR3 length equals 17 residues. The CDR3 DNA follows: TGTGCCAGCAGCCCGAGGGGTGCGGGAGAGGACGGTGATGAGCAGTTCTTC. Protein product: CASSPRGAGEDGDEQFF.

This chain connects TRBV2 to TRBJ2-2; D is unclear. Per the germline V gene, CDR1 is SNHLY and CDR2 is FYNNEI. The CDR3 has 16 amino acids. V dropped 4 bases and J dropped 6 bases, with 18 bases sitting between them. The CDR3 spells CASSGVGGKYSGELFF. The CDR3, as DNA: TGTGCCAGCAGTGGGGTCGGTGGAAAGTACTCCGGGGAGCTGTTTTTT.

This clonotype showed up just a few times. The V gene is TRBV20-1, the J gene TRBJ2-7; 7 bases are a match to TRBD1. The CDR3 consists of 14 residues. Germline CDR1 DFQATT, CDR2 SNEGSKA (reference sequence). J was trimmed by 4 bases and V by 1 base; bases with no gene match: 7. The CDR3, as DNA: TGCAGTGCTAGAGTAGGGGGCGCTGGATACGAGCAGTACTTC. It codes for CSARVGGAGYEQYF.

This chain's CDR3 is CASSLESRRVPYEQYF. The CDR3 DNA sequence: TGTGCCAGCAGCTTAGAATCCCGACGGGTCCCCTACGAGCAGTACTTC. This chain joins TRBV7-8 and TRBJ2-7; D gene unclear. Germline CDR1 SGHVS, CDR2 FQNEAQ. The CDR3 length is 16 residues. Trimming shortened V by 1 base and J by 2 bases, and 15 bases separated the two germline ends.

This clonotype was seen only a few times. The chain recombines TRBV7-9 with TRBJ2-1; no clear D gene. The CDR3 totals 13 residues. Germline values: CDR1 SEHNR, CDR2 FQNEAQ (reference sequence). Trimming cost V 5 bases and J 8 bases, with 13 bases left between them. The CDR3 DNA reads TGTGCCAGCAGCCGTCAGCAAGCCGATGAGCAGTTCTTC. Protein sequence: CASSRQQADEQFF. The full variable domain, in which reference TRBV7-9 and TRBJ2-1 provide the parts outside the CDR3, is DTGVSQNPRHKITKRGQNVTFRCDPISEHNRLYWYRQTLGQGPEFLTYFQNEAQLEKSRLLSDRFSAERPKGSFSTLEIQRTEQGDSAMYLCASSRQQADEQFFGPGTRLTVL.

This clonotype was seen a few times. J is TRBJ2-3 and V is TRBV3-1; perhaps TRBD2 as D (6 bases). CDR3 length: 15 residues. Germline V gene lookup returns CDR1 LGHDT and CDR2 YNNKEL (reference sequence). V lost 4 bases, J lost 4 bases, and 15 bases lay in between. For the CDR3, the DNA is TGTGCCAGCAGCCGACTAGGGGAGTTGTCAGATACGCAGTATTTT. Translation gives CASSRLGELSDTQYF.

DNA for the CDR3: TGTGCCACCAGTGATCCGCGGGAGGGCGGCCCAGATACGCAGTATTTT. Translating it yields CATSDPREGGPDTQYF. The chain links TRBV24-1 to TRBJ2-3, with TRBD2 matching 9 bases. The CDR3 is 16 amino acids. Germline CDR1 reads KGHDR; CDR2 reads SFDVKD. The trim removed 3 bases at V and 4 bases at J, leaving 7 bases unmatched.

The rearrangement uses TRBV5-1 and TRBJ2-1, with 10 bases lining up with TRBD2. The last part of the DNA fits TRBJ2-7 better; the J call may be wrong. Germline V lookup: CDR1 SGHRS, CDR2 YFSETQ. CDR3 length: 18 residues. CDR3 in amino acids: CASSSIPSSGSRLDEQYF. The CDR3 coding sequence is TGCGCCAGCAGCTCCATACCATCTAGCGGGAGCCGACTGGATGAGCAGTACTTC.

This clonotype occurred a few times. This chain connects TRBV6-5 to TRBJ2-1; 12 positions match TRBD2. CDR1 and CDR2 from the germline V gene are MNHEY and SVGAGI. The length of the CDR3 is 15 residues. After removal of 2 bases from V and 9 bases from J, the junction contained 5 bases not matched to a gene. The CDR3 sequence: CASSYALAGGGEQFF. The CDR3 coding sequence is TGTGCCAGCAGTTACGCGCTAGCGGGAGGGGGTGAGCAGTTCTTC.

V and J are TRBV3-1 and TRBJ1-2; possible D gene TRBD1, 6 bases. This CDR3 region has 14 residues. The V gene's germline CDR1 is LGHDT and CDR2 YNNKEL (reference sequence). The ends were cut back, 1 base at V and 5 bases at J, with 11 bases in the middle. CDR3 in DNA: TGTGCCAGCAGCCAAGGGGGGCGGGGATATGGCTACACCTTC. Its protein product is CASSQGGRGYGYTF.

This clonotype was observed many times. The chain has TRBV10-3 and TRBJ2-3, with D possibly TRBD2 on 5 matching bases. This CDR3 region has 15 residues. V lost 0 bases to trimming and J lost 2 bases, with 9 bases between them. Per germline, CDR1 ENHRY and CDR2 SYGVKD. CDR3 DNA: TGTGCCATCAGTGAGTCCGAGCGGAACACAGATACGCAGTATTTT. This translates into CAISESERNTDTQYF.

This rearrangement joins TRBV4-1 to TRBJ1-2; D ambiguous. This CDR3 comprises 15 residues. V was pared by 2 bases and J by 4 bases, with 14 bases between. Germline lookup yields CDR1 MGHRA and CDR2 YSYEKL. CDR3 nucleotides: TGCGCCAGCAGCCAAAGGTCGACGGATGTCTATGGCTACACCTTC. It is translated as CASSQRSTDVYGYTF.

The V call is TRBV5-1, the J call TRBJ2-4, with D uncertain. The CDR3 loop spans 15 amino acids. The V end was cut by 4 bases, the J end by 13 bases, with 24 bases between. The V gene's germline CDR1 is SGHRS and CDR2 YFSETQ. The CDR3: CASSQTKGPYDGQYF. CDR3 nucleotide sequence: TGCGCCAGCAGCCAGACCAAAGGGCCCTACGACGGGCAGTACTTC.

The CDR3 here is CASSTSCGQSGGYTF. The CDR3 DNA sequence: TGTGCCAGCAGTACTAGCTGCGGACAGAGTGGGGGCTACACCTTC. The chain employs TRBV12-3 or TRBV12-4 and TRBJ1-2; D is possibly TRBD1 (6 bases). CDR3 length: 15 residues. Trimming left V 5 bases short and J 8 bases short, with 21 bases between.

This clonotype was picked up a small number of times. The rearrangement joins TRBV5-1 to TRBJ1-5; a possible D gene is TRBD1 (5 bases). V lost 4 bases, J lost 3 bases, and 11 bases lay in between. Germline V gene lookup returns CDR1 SGHRS and CDR2 YFSETQ. This CDR3 is built from 14 residues. CDR3 loop: CASSQRQNNQPQHF. In DNA, the CDR3 is TGCGCCAGCAGCCAGAGACAGAACAATCAGCCCCAGCATTTT. Full variable domain (outside the CDR3, taken from reference TRBV5-1 and TRBJ1-5): KAGVTQTPRYLIKTRGQQVTLSCSPISGHRSVSWYQQTPGQGLQFLFEYFSETQRNKGNFPGRFSGRQFSNSRSEMNVSTLELGDSALYLCASSQRQNNQPQHFGDGTRLSIL.

V is TRBV4-1 and J is TRBJ1-2; 7 bases line up with TRBD1. The CDR3 extends over 16 amino acids. Per the germline V gene, CDR1 is MGHRA and CDR2 is YSYEKL. Unmatched junction bases numbered 9, after V lost 1 base and J lost 4 bases. CDR3 amino acids: CASSQAPLTGFYGYTF. CDR3 sequence (DNA): TGCGCCAGCAGCCAAGCACCACTGACAGGGTTCTATGGCTACACCTTC.

A few counts support this clonotype. The rearrangement links TRBV5-1 to TRBJ2-7; 7 positions agree with TRBD2. Unmatched junction bases numbered 12, after V lost 4 bases and J lost 5 bases. The CDR3 length is 15 residues. CDR1 and CDR2 from the germline V gene are SGHRS and YFSETQ. The CDR3 spells CASSSGTIRGDEQYF. In DNA, the CDR3 is TGCGCCAGCAGCAGTGGGACTATTCGTGGGGACGAGCAGTACTTC.

On this clonotype itself: Just one base apart from a much larger clone, this may be a read error. The chain combines TRBV9 with TRBJ2-5, with D possibly matching TRBD2 (5 bases). Between the trimmed V and J ends, which lost 1 base and 11 bases, there was a span of 21 bases. This CDR3 has 15 amino acids. Germline V gene sequence: CDR1 SGDLS, CDR2 YYNGEE. DNA of the CDR3: TGTGCCAGCAGCGTAAAACTAGGCCCCTACAATGAGCAGTACTTC. Protein product: CASSVKLGPYNEQYF.

The chain joins TRBV29-1 to TRBJ2-3; 8 bases are a match to TRBD2. This CDR3 comprises 14 residues. Germline V CDR1 and CDR2: SQVTM, ANQGSEA. With 6 bases clipped from V and 6 bases from J, the junction kept 11 bases outside the gene matches. Here the CDR3 reads CSVLGLAMWDTQYF. The DNA of the CDR3 is TGCAGCGTCCTAGGACTAGCTATGTGGGATACGCAGTATTTT.